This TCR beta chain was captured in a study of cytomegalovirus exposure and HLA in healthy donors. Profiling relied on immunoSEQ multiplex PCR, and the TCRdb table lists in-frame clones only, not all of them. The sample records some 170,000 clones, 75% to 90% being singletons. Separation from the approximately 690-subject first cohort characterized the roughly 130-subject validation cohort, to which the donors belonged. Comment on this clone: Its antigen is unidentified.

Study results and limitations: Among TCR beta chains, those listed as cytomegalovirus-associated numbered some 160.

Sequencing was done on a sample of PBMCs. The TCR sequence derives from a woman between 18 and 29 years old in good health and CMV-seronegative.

CDR3 nucleotides: TGTGCCAGCAGCTCCGACTCCCCGAGGGCCGGGGAGCTGTTTTTT. Its translation is CASSSDSPRAGELFF. V usage is TRBV7-2 and J usage is TRBJ2-2; TRBD2 might be the D (5 bases). V lost 4 bases and J 6 bases, leaving 15 bases between the germline ends. Germline CDR1 SGHTA, CDR2 FQGNSA. There are 15 residues in the CDR3. The whole variable domain, remainder taken from reference TRBV7-2 and TRBJ2-2, is GAGVSQSPSNKVTEKGKDVELRCDPISGHTALYWYRQSLGQGLEFLIYFQGNSAPDKSGLPSDRFSAERTGGSVSTLTIQRTQQEDSAVYLCASSSDSPRAGELFFGEGSRLTVL.